Following are 23 T cell receptor beta chains from one sample sequenced in a study of T cell changes during pregnancy in multiple sclerosis. The data were produced by immunoSEQ multiplex PCR, yet TCRdb's version contains in-frame clones alone and is incomplete. This table holds 35,000 to 45,000 clones, 90% found once. The sequenced sample was CD4+ T cells from peripheral blood mononuclear cells, obtained in the third trimester of pregnancy. Receptors were obtained from a female donor with multiple sclerosis, enrolled in a pregnancy study.

The chain couples TRBV6-1 to TRBJ1-1; a weak D match, TRBD1 (5 bases). CDR1 and CDR2 (germline): MNHNS, SASEGT. V lost 6 bases and J lost 1, with 9 bases in between. The CDR3 totals 13 residues. The CDR3 loop reads CASRLTGNTEAFF. The CDR3 DNA is TGTGCCAGCAGGCTAACAGGGAACACTGAAGCTTTCTTT.

V and J are TRBV30 and TRBJ2-7, with D maybe TRBD1 (6 bases). V was pared by 0 bases and J by 3 bases, with 12 bases between. This CDR3 has 14 amino acids. CDR1 GTSNPN and CDR2 SVGIG come from the germline V gene (reference sequence). CDR3 region: CAWSVGGVGYEQYF. The CDR3 DNA follows: TGTGCCTGGAGTGTAGGGGGAGTTGGCTACGAGCAGTACTTC.

The chain employs TRBV7-2 and TRBJ2-1, with TRBD2 matching 7 bases. CDR3 length equals 16 residues. V was clipped by 0 bases and J by 6 bases; unmatched bases: 8. CDR1 and CDR2 from the germline V gene are SGHTA and FQGNSA. CDR3 residues: CASSLAASGAGNEQFF. The CDR3 DNA is TGTGCCAGCAGCTTAGCGGCCAGCGGGGCGGGCAATGAGCAGTTCTTC.

V and J are TRBV23-1 and TRBJ2-7; no firm D call. TRBV23-1 is designated an ORF whose function remains uncertain. This CDR3 spans 15 amino acids. V shed 4 bases and J shed 3 bases, with 16 bases lying between them. CDR3: CASSPPCTMGYEQYF. In nucleotides, the CDR3 is TGCGCCAGCAGTCCCCCTTGCACTATGGGCTACGAGCAGTACTTC.

For this clone: Other DNA sequences in the sample encode the same CDR3. The genes are TRBV30 and TRBJ1-5, with D possibly being TRBD1 (5 bases). The CDR3 totals 13 residues. The germline gives CDR1 GTSNPN, CDR2 SVGIG (reference sequence). V lost 1 base, J lost 4 bases, and 8 bases lay in between. The CDR3 DNA reads TGTGCCTGGAGTGGGGGGGATAATCAGCCCCAGCATTTT. Translating it yields CAWSGGDNQPQHF.

V gene TRBV2 combines with J gene TRBJ2-7, with 9 bases aligning to TRBD1. CDR1 is SNHLY and CDR2 is FYNNEI in the germline V gene. V lost 5 bases and J lost 4; bases outside the gene matches: 6. The CDR3 extends over 14 amino acids. The CDR3: CASSPGTGIYEQYF. In DNA form, the CDR3 reads TGTGCCAGCAGTCCCGGGACAGGGATTTACGAGCAGTACTTC.

This clone was detected a few times. The chain combines TRBV27 with TRBJ1-2, with TRBD1 identical over 7 bases. The V gene's germline CDR1 is MNHEY and CDR2 SMNVEV (reference sequence). Trimming cost V 10 bases and J 8 bases; bases outside gene matches: 16. This CDR3 spans 14 amino acids. CDR3 sequence (DNA): TGTGCCACTACCCGGGACAGAACGCATGGCGGCTACACCTTC. Translated, it gives CATTRDRTHGGYTF.

The V and J genes are TRBV20-1 and TRBJ2-7; D not certain. The CDR3 spans 11 residues. Trimming removed 4 bases at V and 2 bases at J, with 6 bases between. Germline CDR1 and CDR2: DFQATT and SNEGSKA (reference sequence). CDR3 in amino acids: CSATMAYEQYF. DNA for the CDR3: TGCAGTGCTACTATGGCCTACGAGCAGTACTTC.

The chain couples TRBV19 to TRBJ2-2; 11 positions agree with TRBD2. Germline CDR1 LNHDA, CDR2 SQIVND (reference sequence). V lost 8 bases and J lost 6; bases outside the gene matches: 8. The CDR3 consists of 15 residues. The CDR3 region is CASGGLAGGAGELFF. As DNA, the CDR3 is TGTGCCAGTGGGGGGCTAGCGGGAGGCGCCGGGGAGCTGTTTTTT.

The gene calls are TRBV11-2 and TRBJ1-1; D ambiguous. The germline V gene encodes CDR1 SGHAT and CDR2 FQNNGV. CDR3 length equals 14 residues. V was clipped by 5 bases and J by 0 bases, with 10 bases between them. The CDR3 loop is CASSLTAMNTEAFF. The DNA of the CDR3 is TGTGCCAGCAGCCTCACCGCTATGAACACTGAAGCTTTCTTT.

The sample holds a few counts of this clone. V and J are TRBV10-3 and TRBJ2-1; 9 bases line up with TRBD2. CDR3 length: 15 amino acids. Looked up from germline, CDR1 is ENHRY and CDR2 is SYGVKD. With 10 bases clipped from V and 7 bases from J, the junction kept 14 bases outside the gene matches. The CDR3, as DNA: TGTGCCACTACCCCTTTGGCGGGAGGGGAGAATGAGCAGTTCTTC. Translated: CATTPLAGGENEQFF.

This clone was counted between two and nine times. This chain links TRBV2 with TRBJ1-2; D may be TRBD1 (5 bases). The CDR3 extends over 14 amino acids. The V gene's germline CDR1 is SNHLY and CDR2 FYNNEI. V was pared by 3 bases and J by 4 bases, with 12 bases between. The CDR3 reads CASSDREAGYGYTF. The CDR3 DNA follows: TGTGCCAGCAGTGACAGGGAGGCGGGCTATGGCTACACCTTC.

This clone was counted a single time. The genes are TRBV7-2 and TRBJ2-1; tentatively, D is TRBD2 (6 bases). V was trimmed by 1 base and J by 6 bases, leaving 10 bases between them. The germline CDR1 and CDR2 sequences are SGHTA and FQGNSA. CDR3 length equals 14 residues. The CDR3 loop is CASSLGLARNEQFF. The CDR3 bases are TGTGCCAGCAGCTTAGGGCTAGCGCGCAATGAGCAGTTCTTC.

The chain uses TRBV30 and TRBJ1-2; 9 bases are shared with TRBD1. J lost 8 bases, V lost 6 bases, and 7 bases had no gene match. The V gene's germline CDR1 is GTSNPN and CDR2 SVGIG (reference sequence). CDR3 size: 12 residues. CDR3 DNA sequence: TGTGCCTGCAAACGGGACAGGGCGGGCTACACCTTC. This sequence encodes CACKRDRAGYTF.

This chain links TRBV18 with TRBJ1-3; possibly TRBD1 for D (6 bases). CDR1 is KGHSH and CDR2 is LQKENI in the germline V gene. The CDR3 loop spans 18 amino acids. Trimming left V 1 base short and J 8 bases short, with 24 bases between. The CDR3 loop reads CASSPQAQGPPSSDTIYF. Written as DNA, the CDR3 is TGTGCCAGCTCACCACAGGCTCAGGGGCCACCCTCGAGTGACACCATATATTTT.

The V call is TRBV7-9, the J call TRBJ2-3; a possible D gene is TRBD1 (6 bases). This CDR3 has 14 amino acids. From germline, CDR1 is SEHNR and CDR2 FQNEAQ (reference sequence). With 1 base removed from V and 4 bases from J, the gap between germline ends came to 9 bases. CDR3 bases: TGTGCCAGCAGCTTAGGCGCAGGGGCAGATACGCAGTATTTT. Translating gives CASSLGAGADTQYF.

The chain uses TRBV7-9 and TRBJ2-1; a weak D match, TRBD2 (5 bases). V was cut by 5 bases and J by 4 bases, with 9 bases left in between. Germline CDR1 and CDR2: SEHNR and FQNEAQ (reference sequence). The CDR3 extends over 13 amino acids. The CDR3, as DNA: TGTGCCAGCAGCGCCGGGGTATACAATGAGCAGTTCTTC. Its translation is CASSAGVYNEQFF.

This clone was seen a handful of times. This chain joins TRBV15 and TRBJ2-3; 8 nucleotides align to TRBD2. The CDR3 spans 16 residues. The J segment lost 3 bases and the V segment lost 2 bases, leaving 7 bases of the junction unmatched. Germline lookup yields CDR1 LNHNV and CDR2 YYDKDF (reference sequence). The CDR3, as DNA: TGTGCCACCAGCAGAATGCCGCGGGAGGTTACAGATACGCAGTATTTT. Its translation is CATSRMPREVTDTQYF.

The chain has TRBV4-1 and TRBJ2-7; 11 bases are shared with TRBD2. The germline V gene encodes CDR1 MGHRA and CDR2 YSYEKL. The CDR3 loop spans 19 amino acids. Trimming removed 1 base from V and 0 bases from J; junction bases left unmatched: 11. CDR3 protein: CASSQGELAGVGLSYEQYF. In nucleotides, the CDR3 is TGCGCCAGCAGCCAAGGGGAACTAGCGGGAGTAGGGCTCTCCTACGAGCAGTACTTC.

This clone was recorded only once. V and J are TRBV13 and TRBJ2-6; 7 bases match TRBD1. Germline assignment: CDR1 PRHDT and CDR2 FYEKMQ (reference sequence). The CDR3 loop spans 19 amino acids. J gave up 0 bases and V 5 bases, and 13 bases lay outside the gene matches. CDR3 sequence: CASSPQPGQRSSGANVLTF. In DNA form, the CDR3 reads TGTGCCAGCAGCCCTCAACCGGGACAGCGCTCCTCTGGGGCCAACGTCCTGACTTTC.

The V gene is TRBV19, the J gene TRBJ2-2; maybe TRBD2 (5 bases). The germline gives CDR1 LNHDA, CDR2 SQIVND (reference sequence). This CDR3 region has 12 residues. The V end was cut by 7 bases, the J end by 7 bases, with 10 bases between. The CDR3 here is CASKREIGELFF. DNA of the CDR3: TGTGCCAGTAAAAGGGAGATCGGGGAGCTGTTTTTT. The full variable domain, in which reference TRBV19 and TRBJ2-2 provide the parts outside the CDR3, is DGGITQSPKYLFRKEGQNVTLSCEQNLNHDAMYWYRQDPGQGLRLIYYSQIVNDFQKGDIAEGYSVSREKKESFPLTVTSAQKNPTAFYLCASKREIGELFFGEGSRLTVL.

This chain links TRBV7-7 with TRBJ1-2; D call uncertain. This CDR3 is built from 13 residues. V lost 5 bases and J 7 bases, leaving 14 bases between the germline ends. Germline loops: CDR1 SSHAT, CDR2 FNYEAQ (reference sequence). The CDR3 region is CASSELDSTGYTF. The CDR3 nucleotides read TGTGCCAGCAGCGAATTAGATTCTACTGGCTACACCTTC. Variable domain in full (rest from reference TRBV7-7 and TRBJ1-2): GAGVSQSPRYKVTKRGQDVTLRCDPISSHATLYWYQQALGQGPEFLTYFNYEAQPDKSGLPSDRFSAERPEGSISTLTIQRTEQRDSAMYRCASSELDSTGYTFGSGTRLTVV.

V usage is TRBV4-1 and J usage is TRBJ2-2; 7 nucleotides agree with TRBD1. Trimming at V came to 1 base and at J to 5 bases, leaving 4 bases not matched to a gene. Germline V gene lookup returns CDR1 MGHRA and CDR2 YSYEKL. The CDR3 sequence is 15 residues long. CDR3 nucleotide sequence: TGCGCCAGCAGCCAAGTGGAGACAGGGACCGGGGAGCTGTTTTTT. This translates into CASSQVETGTGELFF.